One sample yielded the 24 T cell receptor beta chains listed below, sequenced in a study of cytomegalovirus exposure and HLA in healthy donors. With 60 Vbeta and 13 Jbeta primers, the PCR was carried out. Here immunoSEQ multiplex PCR was the method, and the copy in TCRdb shows in-frame clones only, minus some. The sample gives some 120,000 clones, over 65% of which show up once; more than 3% is in the top ten. The sequencing input was PBMCs. Receptor source: a man aged 25 to 45 in good health and CMV-seronegative.

The rearrangement uses TRBV25-1 and TRBJ2-7, with 13 bases that match TRBD2. This CDR3 has 15 residues. J was trimmed by 7 bases and V by 3 bases; bases with no gene match: 6. The germline gives CDR1 MGHDK, CDR2 SYGVNS. The CDR3, as DNA: TGTGCCAGCAGTGAGACTAGCGGGAGGCTTGGAGAGCAGTACTTC. Protein sequence: CASSETSGRLGEQYF.

The table lists this clone with a few counts. This chain uses TRBV6-4 with TRBJ2-6; maybe TRBD2 (6 bases). The CDR3 loop spans 17 amino acids. Germline CDR1 MRHNA, CDR2 SNTAGT. The V gene lost 0 bases and the J gene lost 3 bases, with 12 bases spanning the gap. CDR3 nucleotide sequence: TGTGCCAGCAGTGACTCGGAGGGAATGAGTGGGGCCAACGTCCTGACTTTC. Protein: CASSDSEGMSGANVLTF.

This chain connects TRBV29-1 to TRBJ2-5; 13 nucleotides line up with TRBD2. The length of the CDR3 is 18 residues. Germline CDR1 and CDR2: SQVTM and ANQGSEA. With V trimmed by 5 bases and J by 6 bases, 18 bases remained unmatched. The CDR3 spells CSVSTSGGPRGRLQTQYF. CDR3 DNA: TGCAGCGTTTCGACTAGCGGGGGGCCACGAGGACGGTTGCAGACCCAGTACTTC.

The chain has TRBV18 and TRBJ2-2; TRBD1 matches at 7 bases. CDR1 and CDR2 (germline): KGHSH, LQKENI. V gave up 4 bases and J gave up 4 bases; unmatched junction bases: 9. The CDR3 is 16 amino acids. The CDR3 DNA sequence: TGTGCCAGCTCACGTTCCGGGACAGAGATCACCGGGGAGCTGTTTTTT. Its protein is CASSRSGTEITGELFF.

V is TRBV5-6 and J is TRBJ1-2, with no clear D. V lost 3 bases and J 4 bases, leaving 10 bases between the germline ends. CDR1 is SGHDT and CDR2 is YYEEEE in the germline V gene. This CDR3 region has 13 residues. Here the CDR3 reads CASSSDGFYGYTF. In DNA, the CDR3 is TGTGCCAGCAGCTCCGACGGGTTCTATGGCTACACCTTC.

A few counts support this clone. J is TRBJ2-3 and V is TRBV14, with 12 bases identical to TRBD2. The CDR3 extends over 15 amino acids. The germline gives CDR1 SGHDN, CDR2 FVKESK. V gave up 3 bases and J gave up 4 bases; unmatched junction bases: 2. CDR3 DNA sequence: TGTGCCAGCAGCCAGACTAGCGGGAGCGCAGATACGCAGTATTTT. Amino acid sequence: CASSQTSGSADTQYF. Variable domain in full (rest from reference TRBV14 and TRBJ2-3): EAGVTQFPSHSVIEKGQTVTLRCDPISGHDNLYWYRRVMGKEIKFLLHFVKESKQDESGMPNNRFLAERTGGTYSTLKVQPAELEDSGVYFCASSQTSGSADTQYFGPGTRLTVL.

CDR3 sequence (DNA): TGCGCCAGCAGTACAGGGGGCTCGGGAGAGACCCAGTACTTC. It specifies CASSTGGSGETQYF. This sequence joins TRBV5-1 and TRBJ2-5, with 9 bases that match TRBD1. V lost 5 bases to trimming and J lost 4 bases; unmatched junction nucleotides: 6. The germline V gene has CDR1 SGHRS and CDR2 YFSETQ. The CDR3 runs 14 residues. Complete variable domain (other parts from reference TRBV5-1 and TRBJ2-5): KAGVTQTPRYLIKTRGQQVTLSCSPISGHRSVSWYQQTPGQGLQFLFEYFSETQRNKGNFPGRFSGRQFSNSRSEMNVSTLELGDSALYLCASSTGGSGETQYFGPGTRLLVL.

V and J are TRBV19 and TRBJ1-4; 8 nucleotides agree with TRBD1. The CDR3 runs 15 residues. Germline CDR1 is LNHDA and CDR2 is SQIVND (reference sequence). V was pared by 1 base and J by 8 bases, with 6 bases of the junction left unmatched. CDR3 amino acids: CASSIGGQGGEKLFF. As DNA, the CDR3 is TGTGCCAGTAGTATAGGAGGACAGGGAGGGGAAAAACTGTTTTTT.

The chain employs TRBV29-1 and TRBJ1-1; 8 bases align to TRBD1. The germline gives CDR1 SQVTM, CDR2 ANQGSEA. CDR3 size: 14 residues. Trimming removed 5 bases from V and 1 base from J; junction bases left unmatched: 6. DNA for the CDR3: TGCAGCGTTTCGACAGGGGCGTCGAACACTGAAGCTTTCTTT. Its translation: CSVSTGASNTEAFF.

This chain connects TRBV28 to TRBJ2-1; no definite D call. This CDR3 contains 14 residues. In germline, CDR1 is MDHEN, CDR2 SYDVKM. V dropped 2 bases and J dropped 8 bases, with 13 bases sitting between them. The CDR3 nucleotides read TGTGCCAGCAGTTTAGGCGGCATCGGCCATGAGCAGTTCTTC. Protein product: CASSLGGIGHEQFF.

The V gene is TRBV15, the J gene TRBJ2-2, with a tentative D call TRBD2 (6 bases). The CDR3 is 17 residues long. V lost 1 base and J 6 bases, leaving 18 bases between the germline ends. Germline CDR1 and CDR2: LNHNV and YYDKDF (reference sequence). The CDR3 DNA sequence: TGTGCCACCAGCAGAGGGAATAGCGGTAGGGCCGCCGGGGAGCTGTTTTTT. Translating gives CATSRGNSGRAAGELFF.

This clone was seen a handful of times. The chain employs TRBV18 and TRBJ2-3; a weak D match, TRBD1 (5 bases). Trimming shortened V by 2 bases and J by 5 bases, and 11 bases separated the two germline ends. The V gene's germline CDR1 is KGHSH and CDR2 LQKENI. The CDR3 totals 14 residues. The CDR3 nucleotides read TGTGCCAGCTCACCAGCAGGGAAGGGAGATACGCAGTATTTT. The encoded protein is CASSPAGKGDTQYF.

V gene TRBV5-1 combines with J gene TRBJ2-3; unclear D gene. V was cut by 0 bases and J by 3 bases, with 11 bases left in between. The CDR3 covers 15 residues. Germline CDR1 and CDR2: SGHRS and YFSETQ. Here the CDR3 reads CASSLVMGSTDTQYF. The CDR3 nucleotides read TGCGCCAGCAGCTTGGTCATGGGCTCGACAGATACGCAGTATTTT.

The chain's CDR3 is CASSLAGAGPYNEQFF. The CDR3 bases are TGTGCCAGCAGCTTAGCCGGAGCGGGGCCCTACAATGAGCAGTTCTTC. The chain recombines TRBV7-2 with TRBJ2-1; TRBD2 agrees at 7 bases. This CDR3 has 16 residues. CDR1 is SGHTA and CDR2 is FQGNSA in the germline V gene. V was pared by 0 bases and J by 2 bases, with 4 bases of the junction left unmatched.

V is TRBV2 and J is TRBJ2-2; tentatively, D is TRBD2 (7 bases). Germline values: CDR1 SNHLY, CDR2 FYNNEI. Trimming took off 7 bases at V and 3 bases at J, with 15 bases between the two ends. CDR3 length equals 15 residues. CDR3 DNA: TGTGCCAGCACGGGGGCAGGGAGGGACACCGGGGAGCTGTTTTTT. Translating it yields CASTGAGRDTGELFF.

The V call is TRBV7-2, the J call TRBJ1-6; a weak D match, TRBD1 (5 bases). CDR1 is SGHTA and CDR2 is FQGNSA in the germline V gene. The CDR3 is made up of 15 amino acids. V was cut by 5 bases and J by 10 bases, with 18 bases left in between. As DNA, the CDR3 is TGTGCCAGCAGCCCGTCTGGGGGGTTGGCCTCACCCCTCCACTTT. This translates into CASSPSGGLASPLHF.

This clone was picked up one time. The genes are TRBV5-1 and TRBJ1-1, with D possibly TRBD1 on 6 matching bases. The CDR3 loop spans 15 amino acids. Germline CDR1 SGHRS, CDR2 YFSETQ. V was shortened by 4 bases and J by 6 bases, with 19 bases between the two germline ends. The CDR3 bases are TGCGCCAGCAGCAATGGAATGGGGGCTCAGCCTGAAGCTTTCTTT. Protein: CASSNGMGAQPEAFF.

CDR3 DNA sequence: TGTGCCAGCAGCCCTTGGACAGGGCGGGAGACCCAGTACTTC. It specifies CASSPWTGRETQYF. The chain links TRBV11-2 to TRBJ2-5; TRBD1 matches 8 bases. With 5 bases clipped from V and 5 bases from J, the junction kept 7 bases outside the gene matches. CDR1 and CDR2 (germline): SGHAT, FQNNGV. The CDR3 contains 14 residues.

This clone was seen a handful of times. The chain has TRBV7-8 and TRBJ2-7; 9 bases align to TRBD2. V lost 0 bases, J lost 5 bases, and 11 bases stayed unmatched. The CDR3 contains 17 residues. Germline V gives CDR1 SGHVS, CDR2 FQNEAQ. This CDR3 is CASSLAFAGGIINEQYF. The CDR3 region has the DNA TGTGCCAGCAGCTTAGCGTTTGCGGGAGGGATTATCAACGAGCAGTACTTC.

The CDR3 loop is CATSRDGSKETQYF. The CDR3 nucleotides read TGTGCCACCAGCAGAGATGGCAGTAAAGAGACCCAGTACTTC. This sequence joins TRBV15 and TRBJ2-5, with no clear D. The V end lost 0 bases, the J end lost 3 bases, and 8 bases lay between the germline ends. CDR1 is LNHNV and CDR2 is YYDKDF in the germline V gene (reference sequence). The CDR3 totals 14 residues.

The DNA of the CDR3 is TGTGCCAGCAGTGAACACAGGGTGTCCTCTGGAAACACCATATATTTT. It specifies CASSEHRVSSGNTIYF. The J gene is TRBJ1-3, the V gene TRBV6-1, with a weak D call TRBD1 (6 bases). This CDR3 comprises 16 residues. V gave up 2 bases and J gave up 0 bases, with 11 bases separating them. CDR1 and CDR2 from the germline V gene are MNHNS and SASEGT.

In this sample, this clone turned up many times. The chain employs TRBV5-1 and TRBJ2-2; 9 bases are a match to TRBD1. CDR1 and CDR2 (germline): SGHRS, YFSETQ. The ends lost 4 bases at V and 4 bases at J; junction bases unmatched: 14. This CDR3 contains 18 residues. The CDR3 nucleotides read TGCGCCAGCAGCCCCCGGACAGGGGTGGGGGATCCCACCGGGGAGCTGTTTTTT. Translation gives CASSPRTGVGDPTGELFF.

The CDR3 loop is CATKARRESYNEQFF. The CDR3 DNA follows: TGTGCCACCAAGGCCCGACGGGAATCATACAATGAGCAGTTCTTC. The rearrangement uses TRBV2 and TRBJ2-1; D is perhaps TRBD2 (5 bases). The CDR3 runs to 15 residues. V was cut by 10 bases and J by 4 bases, with 20 bases left in between. The V gene's germline CDR1 is SNHLY and CDR2 FYNNEI.

Concerning this clone: The germline gene is not matched at one end of the junction; a read error may be the cause. The V gene is TRBV5-1, the J gene TRBJ2-3; D perhaps matches TRBD2 (5 bases). Germline CDR1 and CDR2: SGHRS and YFSETQ. This CDR3 comprises 13 residues. The CDR3 DNA sequence: TGCGCCAGCAGTTTGGAGAGGGCAGATACGCAGTATTTT. It translates to CASSLERADTQYF. Full variable domain (outside the CDR3, taken from reference TRBV5-1 and TRBJ2-3): KAGVTQTPRYLIKTRGQQVTLSCSPISGHRSVSWYQQTPGQGLQFLFEYFSETQRNKGNFPGRFSGRQFSNSRSEMNVSTLELGDSALYLCASSLERADTQYFGPGTRLTVL.